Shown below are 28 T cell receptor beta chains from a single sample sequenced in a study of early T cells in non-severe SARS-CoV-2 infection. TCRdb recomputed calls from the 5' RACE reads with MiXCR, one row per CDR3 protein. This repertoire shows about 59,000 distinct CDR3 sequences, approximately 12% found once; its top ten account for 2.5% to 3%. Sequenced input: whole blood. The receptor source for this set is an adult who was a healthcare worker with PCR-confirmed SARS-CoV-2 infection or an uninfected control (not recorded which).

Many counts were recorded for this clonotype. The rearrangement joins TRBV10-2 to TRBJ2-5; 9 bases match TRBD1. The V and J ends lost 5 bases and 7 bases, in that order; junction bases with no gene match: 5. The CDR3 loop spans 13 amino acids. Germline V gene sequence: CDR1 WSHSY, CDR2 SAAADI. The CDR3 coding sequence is TGCGCCAGCAGTCCAGGACAGGGGACGACCCAGTACTTC. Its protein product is CASSPGQGTTQYF.

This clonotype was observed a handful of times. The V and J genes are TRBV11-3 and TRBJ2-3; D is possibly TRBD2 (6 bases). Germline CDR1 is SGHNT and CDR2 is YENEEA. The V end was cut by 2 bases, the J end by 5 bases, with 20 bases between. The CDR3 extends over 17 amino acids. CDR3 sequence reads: CASSLNRGLTGLDTQYF. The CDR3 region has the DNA TGTGCCAGCAGCTTAAATCGGGGACTTACTGGGTTAGATACGCAGTATTTT.

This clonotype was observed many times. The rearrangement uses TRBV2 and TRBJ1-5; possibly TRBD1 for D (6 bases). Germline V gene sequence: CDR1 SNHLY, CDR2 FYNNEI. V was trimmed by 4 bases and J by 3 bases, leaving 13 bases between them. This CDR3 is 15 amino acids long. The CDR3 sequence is CASSGDRPFNQPQHF. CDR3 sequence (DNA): TGTGCCAGCAGTGGAGACAGGCCGTTCAATCAGCCCCAGCATTTT.

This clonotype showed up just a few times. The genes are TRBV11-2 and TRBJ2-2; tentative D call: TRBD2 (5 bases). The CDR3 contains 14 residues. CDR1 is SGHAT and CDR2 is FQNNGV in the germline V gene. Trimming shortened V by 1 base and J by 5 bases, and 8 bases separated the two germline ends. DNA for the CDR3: TGTGCCAGCAGCTTAGCGCCGGGAACCGGGGAGCTGTTTTTT. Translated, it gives CASSLAPGTGELFF.

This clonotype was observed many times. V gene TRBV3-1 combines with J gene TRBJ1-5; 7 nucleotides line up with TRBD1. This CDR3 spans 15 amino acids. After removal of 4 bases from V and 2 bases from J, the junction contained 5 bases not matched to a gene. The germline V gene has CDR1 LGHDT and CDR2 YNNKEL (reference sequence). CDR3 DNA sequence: TGTGCCAGCAGCCGGAATACAGGGGGCAATCAGCCCCAGCATTTT. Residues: CASSRNTGGNQPQHF. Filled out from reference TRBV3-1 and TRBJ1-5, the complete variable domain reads DTAVSQTPKYLVTQMGNDKSIKCEQNLGHDTMYWYKQDSKKFLKIMFSYNNKELIINETVPNRFSPKSPDKAHLNLHINSLELGDSAVYFCASSRNTGGNQPQHFGDGTRLSIL.

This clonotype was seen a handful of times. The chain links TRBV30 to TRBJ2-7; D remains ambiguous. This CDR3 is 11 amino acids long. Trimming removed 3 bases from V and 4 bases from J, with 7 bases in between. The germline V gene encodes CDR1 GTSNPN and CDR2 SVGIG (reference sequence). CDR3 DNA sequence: TGTGCCTGGAGCCCGGGTTACGAGCAGTACTTC. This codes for CAWSPGYEQYF.

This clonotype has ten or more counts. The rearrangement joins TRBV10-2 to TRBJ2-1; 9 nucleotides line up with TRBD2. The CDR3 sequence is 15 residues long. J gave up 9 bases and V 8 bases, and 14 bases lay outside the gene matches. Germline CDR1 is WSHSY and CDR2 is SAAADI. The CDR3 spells CASSGGLAGESEQFF. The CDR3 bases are TGCGCCAGCTCCGGGGGGTTAGCGGGAGAGAGTGAGCAGTTCTTC.

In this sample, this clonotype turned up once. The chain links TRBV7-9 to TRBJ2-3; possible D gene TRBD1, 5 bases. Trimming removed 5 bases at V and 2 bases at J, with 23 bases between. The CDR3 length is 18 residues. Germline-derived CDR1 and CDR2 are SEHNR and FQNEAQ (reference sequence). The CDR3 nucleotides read TGTGCCAGCAGCGCCGAGATCACAGGCTTCAAGAACACAGATACGCAGTATTTT. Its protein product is CASSAEITGFKNTDTQYF.

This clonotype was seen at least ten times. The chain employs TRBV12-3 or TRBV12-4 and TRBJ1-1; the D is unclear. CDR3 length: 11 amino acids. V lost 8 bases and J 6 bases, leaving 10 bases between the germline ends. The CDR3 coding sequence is TGTGCCAGCGGACCGTATTCTGAAGCTTTCTTT. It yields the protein CASGPYSEAFF.

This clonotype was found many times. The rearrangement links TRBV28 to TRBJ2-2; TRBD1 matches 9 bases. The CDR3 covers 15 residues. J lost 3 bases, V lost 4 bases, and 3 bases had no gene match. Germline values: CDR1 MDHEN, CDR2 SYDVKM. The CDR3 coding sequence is TGTGCCAGCAGTTACTGGACAGGGGACACCGGGGAGCTGTTTTTT. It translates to CASSYWTGDTGELFF.

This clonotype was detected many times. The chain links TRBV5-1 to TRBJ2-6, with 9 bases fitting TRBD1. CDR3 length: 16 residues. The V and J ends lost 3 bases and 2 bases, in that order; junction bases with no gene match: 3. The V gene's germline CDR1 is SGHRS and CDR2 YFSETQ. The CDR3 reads CASSSGQGTGANVLTF. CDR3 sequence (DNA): TGCGCCAGCAGCTCGGGACAGGGAACTGGGGCCAACGTCCTGACTTTC.

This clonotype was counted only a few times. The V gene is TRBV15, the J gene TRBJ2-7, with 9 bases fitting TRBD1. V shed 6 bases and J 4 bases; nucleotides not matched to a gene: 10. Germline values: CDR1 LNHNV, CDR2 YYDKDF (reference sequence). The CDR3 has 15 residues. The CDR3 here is CATSTGTGKAYEQYF. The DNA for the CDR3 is TGTGCCACCAGTACCGGGACAGGGAAGGCGTACGAGCAGTACTTC.

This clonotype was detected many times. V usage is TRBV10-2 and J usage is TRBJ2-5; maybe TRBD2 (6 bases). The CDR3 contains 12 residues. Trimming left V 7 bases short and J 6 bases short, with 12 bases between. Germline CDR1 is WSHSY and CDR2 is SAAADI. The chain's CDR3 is CASMEGLKTQYF. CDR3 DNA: TGCGCCAGCATGGAGGGTTTAAAGACCCAGTACTTC.

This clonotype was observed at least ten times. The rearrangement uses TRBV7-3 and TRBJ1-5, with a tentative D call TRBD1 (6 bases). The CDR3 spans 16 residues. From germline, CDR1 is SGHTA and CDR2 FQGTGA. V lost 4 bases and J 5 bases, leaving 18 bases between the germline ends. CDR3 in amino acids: CASSSQGRTGYQPQHF. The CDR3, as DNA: TGTGCCAGCAGCTCCCAGGGGCGAACGGGTTATCAGCCCCAGCATTTT.

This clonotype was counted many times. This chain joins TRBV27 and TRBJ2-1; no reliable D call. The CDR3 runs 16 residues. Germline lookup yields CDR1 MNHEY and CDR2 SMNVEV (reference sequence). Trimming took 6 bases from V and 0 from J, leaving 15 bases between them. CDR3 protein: CASSADVPSSYNEQFF. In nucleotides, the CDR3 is TGTGCCAGCAGCGCGGACGTGCCCTCCTCCTACAATGAGCAGTTCTTC.

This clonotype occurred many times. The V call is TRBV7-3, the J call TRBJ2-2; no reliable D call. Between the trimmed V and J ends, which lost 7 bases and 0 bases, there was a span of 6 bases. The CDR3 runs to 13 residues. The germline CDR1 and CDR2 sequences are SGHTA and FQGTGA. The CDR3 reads CASTDPNTGELFF. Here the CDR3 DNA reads TGTGCCAGCACAGACCCGAACACCGGGGAGCTGTTTTTT. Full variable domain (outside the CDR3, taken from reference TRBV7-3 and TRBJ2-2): GAGVSQTPSNKVTEKGKYVELRCDPISGHTALYWYRQSLGQGPEFLIYFQGTGAADDSGLPNDRFFAVRPEGSVSTLKIQRTERGDSAVYLCASTDPNTGELFFGEGSRLTVL.

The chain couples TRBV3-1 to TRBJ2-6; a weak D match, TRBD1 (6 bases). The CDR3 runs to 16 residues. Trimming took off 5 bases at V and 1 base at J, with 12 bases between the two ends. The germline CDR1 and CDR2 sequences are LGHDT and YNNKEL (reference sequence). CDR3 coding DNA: TGTGCCAGCAGCTTAGAGGGGGTATCTGGGGCCAACGTCCTGACTTTC. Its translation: CASSLEGVSGANVLTF. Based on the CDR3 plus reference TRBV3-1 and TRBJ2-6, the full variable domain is DTAVSQTPKYLVTQMGNDKSIKCEQNLGHDTMYWYKQDSKKFLKIMFSYNNKELIINETVPNRFSPKSPDKAHLNLHINSLELGDSAVYFCASSLEGVSGANVLTFGAGSRLTVL.

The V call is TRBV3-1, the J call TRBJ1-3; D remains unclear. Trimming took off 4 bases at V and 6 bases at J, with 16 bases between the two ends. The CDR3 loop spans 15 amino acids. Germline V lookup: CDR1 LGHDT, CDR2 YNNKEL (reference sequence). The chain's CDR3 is CASSLQDLSENTIYF. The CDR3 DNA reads TGTGCCAGCAGCCTCCAAGATCTCAGTGAAAACACCATATATTTT.

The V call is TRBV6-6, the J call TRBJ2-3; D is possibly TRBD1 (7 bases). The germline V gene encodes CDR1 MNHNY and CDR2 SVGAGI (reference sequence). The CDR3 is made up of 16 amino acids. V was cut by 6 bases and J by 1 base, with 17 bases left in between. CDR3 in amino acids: CASRPGGTVGTDTQYF. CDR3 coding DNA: TGTGCCAGCAGACCAGGGGGGACGGTGGGCACAGATACGCAGTATTTT.

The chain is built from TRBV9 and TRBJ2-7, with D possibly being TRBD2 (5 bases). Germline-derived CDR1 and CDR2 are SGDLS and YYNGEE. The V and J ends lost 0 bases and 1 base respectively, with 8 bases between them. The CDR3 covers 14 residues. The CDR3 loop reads CASSVGTPSYEQYF. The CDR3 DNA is TGTGCCAGCAGCGTAGGGACTCCTTCCTACGAGCAGTACTTC.

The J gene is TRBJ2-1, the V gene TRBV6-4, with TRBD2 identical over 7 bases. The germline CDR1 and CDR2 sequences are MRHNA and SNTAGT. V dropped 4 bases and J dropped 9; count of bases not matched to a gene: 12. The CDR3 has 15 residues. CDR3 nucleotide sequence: TGTGCCAGCAGTGGGCGAGGCGGGGGATTTGGTGAGCAGTTCTTC. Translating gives CASSGRGGGFGEQFF.

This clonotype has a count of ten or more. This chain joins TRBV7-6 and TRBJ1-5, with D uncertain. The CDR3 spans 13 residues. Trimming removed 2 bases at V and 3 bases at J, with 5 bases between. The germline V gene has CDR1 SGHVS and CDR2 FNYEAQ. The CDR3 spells CASSLNSNQPQHF. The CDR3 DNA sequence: TGTGCCAGCAGCTTAAATTCCAATCAGCCCCAGCATTTT.

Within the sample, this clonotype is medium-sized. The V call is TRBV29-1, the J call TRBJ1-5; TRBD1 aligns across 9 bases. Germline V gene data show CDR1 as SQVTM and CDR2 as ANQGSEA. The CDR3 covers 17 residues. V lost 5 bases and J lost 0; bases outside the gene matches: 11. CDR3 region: CSVLPGTGPYSNQPQHF. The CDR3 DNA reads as TGCAGCGTTTTACCCGGGACAGGGCCCTATAGCAATCAGCCCCAGCATTTT.

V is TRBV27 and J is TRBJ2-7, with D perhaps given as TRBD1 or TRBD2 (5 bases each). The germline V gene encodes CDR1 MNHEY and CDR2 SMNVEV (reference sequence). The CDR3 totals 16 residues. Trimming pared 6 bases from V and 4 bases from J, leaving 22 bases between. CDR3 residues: CASSRPPGTAAYEQYF. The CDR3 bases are TGTGCCAGCAGCCGCCCACCCGGGACGGCGGCTTACGAGCAGTACTTC.

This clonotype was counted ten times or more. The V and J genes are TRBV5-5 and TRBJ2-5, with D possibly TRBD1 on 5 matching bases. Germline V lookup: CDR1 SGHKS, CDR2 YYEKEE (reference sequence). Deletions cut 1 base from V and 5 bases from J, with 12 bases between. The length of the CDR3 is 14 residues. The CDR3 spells CASSLKGPAETQYF. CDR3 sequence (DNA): TGTGCCAGCAGCTTGAAGGGGCCGGCGGAGACCCAGTACTTC.

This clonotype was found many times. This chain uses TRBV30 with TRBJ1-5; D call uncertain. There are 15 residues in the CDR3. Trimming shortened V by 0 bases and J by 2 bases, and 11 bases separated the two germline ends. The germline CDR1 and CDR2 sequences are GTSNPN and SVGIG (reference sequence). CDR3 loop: CAWSVWGGGNQPQHF. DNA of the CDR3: TGTGCCTGGAGTGTCTGGGGAGGCGGCAATCAGCCCCAGCATTTT. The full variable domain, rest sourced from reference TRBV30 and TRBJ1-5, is SQTIHQWPATLVQPVGSPLSLECTVEGTSNPNLYWYRQAAGRGLQLLFYSVGIGQISSEVPQNLSASRPQDRQFILSSKKLLLSDSGFYLCAWSVWGGGNQPQHFGDGTRLSIL.

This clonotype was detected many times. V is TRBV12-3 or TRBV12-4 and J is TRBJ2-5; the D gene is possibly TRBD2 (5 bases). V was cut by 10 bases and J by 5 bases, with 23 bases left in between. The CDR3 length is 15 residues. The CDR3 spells CATSLPGNPQETQYF. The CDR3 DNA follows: TGTGCCACCTCCCTCCCGGGAAACCCCCAGGAGACCCAGTACTTC.

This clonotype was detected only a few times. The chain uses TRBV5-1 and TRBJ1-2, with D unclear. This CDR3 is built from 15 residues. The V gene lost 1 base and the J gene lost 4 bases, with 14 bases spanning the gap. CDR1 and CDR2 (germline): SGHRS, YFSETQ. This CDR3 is CASSLLGSSPYGYTF. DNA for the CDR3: TGCGCCAGCAGCTTGCTGGGGAGCAGTCCCTATGGCTACACCTTC.